This T cell receptor (beta chain) originates from a study of T cell responses to AZD1222 COVID-19 vaccine. Some clones are missing from TCRdb's copy, which holds only in-frame ones; the method was immunoSEQ multiplex PCR. The table has around 99,000 clones, around nine tenths seen once. There are 16 residues in the CDR3. J was trimmed by 6 bases and V by 0 bases; bases with no gene match: 10. Germline values: CDR1 GTSNPN, CDR2 SVGIG (reference sequence). The chain carries TRBV30 and TRBJ1-5; 8 positions agree with TRBD1. This clonotype was obtained from an adult in good health. Sequenced here: peripheral blood, sampled on day 0 of AZD1222 vaccination. CDR3 sequence (DNA): TGTGCCTGGAGTGTAAGAAGGACAGGGCCAAGTCAGCCCCAGCATTTT. Protein product: CAWSVRRTGPSQPQHF.